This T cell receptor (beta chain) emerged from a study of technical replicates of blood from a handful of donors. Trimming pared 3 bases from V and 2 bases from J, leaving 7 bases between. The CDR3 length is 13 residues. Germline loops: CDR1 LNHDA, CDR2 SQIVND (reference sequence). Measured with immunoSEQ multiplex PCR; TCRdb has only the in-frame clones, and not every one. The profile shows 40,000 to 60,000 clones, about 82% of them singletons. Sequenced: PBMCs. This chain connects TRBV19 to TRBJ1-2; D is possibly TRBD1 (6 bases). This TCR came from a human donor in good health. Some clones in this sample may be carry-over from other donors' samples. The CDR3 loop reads CASSITGNYGYTF. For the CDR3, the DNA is TGTGCCAGTAGTATTACAGGGAACTATGGCTACACCTTC.